This T cell receptor beta chain was sequenced for a study of cytotoxic CD8 clonotypes in ibrutinib-treated CLL. Findings and limits, study-wide: Public clonotypes, rarely seen, contracted or held steady on treatment.

Germline CDR1 is SGHVS and CDR2 is FQNEAQ. The CDR3 runs 15 residues. V was cut by 5 bases and J by 8 bases, with 18 bases left in between. The sample holds one count of this clone. The antigen is unknown. The table came from immunoSEQ multiplex PCR; TCRdb's copy has only in-frame clones and leaves some out. The table shows around 97,000 clones, with roughly 80% occurring only once. The chain couples TRBV7-8 to TRBJ1-4, with a weak D call TRBD1 (5 bases). The sequence was collected from a human donor with chronic lymphocytic leukemia. Sequencing was performed on PBMCs, taken after 12 months of ibrutinib treatment. The CDR3, as DNA: TGTGCCAGCAGCCAAAGCGGGGGAGTTCGGGAAAAACTGTTTTTT. Protein sequence: CASSQSGGVREKLFF.